The clone carrying this T cell receptor beta chain was found many times. Its matching antigen is unknown. These data are taken from a study of early T cells in non-severe SARS-CoV-2 infection. Study results and caveats: Matching against VDJdb likely underestimated virus-specific expansions, favoring anti-spike CD8.

Trimming took off 2 bases at V and 4 bases at J, with 14 bases between the two ends. Per germline, CDR1 SGHTA and CDR2 FQGNSA. This CDR3 is built from 15 residues. Each single cDNA molecule received a unique molecular identifier. TCRdb redid the calling of the 5' RACE reads with MiXCR, one entry per CDR3 protein. The table has roughly 52,000 distinct CDR3 sequences, roughly 6% seen once. The chain recombines TRBV7-2 with TRBJ1-1; weak D call: TRBD1 (5 bases). The TCR sequence derives from an adult who was a healthcare worker with PCR-confirmed SARS-CoV-2 infection or an uninfected control (not recorded which). The sample was whole blood, taken at baseline. For the CDR3, the DNA is TGTGCCAGCAGCTTATTAGGGCAGGGCGGCACTGAAGCTTTCTTT. This gives the protein CASSLLGQGGTEAFF.